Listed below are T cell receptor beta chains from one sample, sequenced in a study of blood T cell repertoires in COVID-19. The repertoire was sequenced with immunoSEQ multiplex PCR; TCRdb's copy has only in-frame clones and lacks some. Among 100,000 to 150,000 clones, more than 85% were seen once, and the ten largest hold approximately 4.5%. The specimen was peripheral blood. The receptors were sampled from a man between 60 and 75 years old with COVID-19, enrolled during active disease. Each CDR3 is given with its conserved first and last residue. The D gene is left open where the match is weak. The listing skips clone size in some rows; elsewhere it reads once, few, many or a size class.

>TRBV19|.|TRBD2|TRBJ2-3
CASMSGGSTDTQYF
TGTGCCAGTATGAGCGGGGGGTCCACAGATACGCAGTATTTT
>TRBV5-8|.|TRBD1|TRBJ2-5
CASSLGQGQETQYF
TGTGCCAGCAGCCTCGGACAGGGTCAAGAGACCCAGTACTTC
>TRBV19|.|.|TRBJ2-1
CASSITKDLYNEQFF
TGTGCCAGTAGTATTACTAAAGATTTGTACAATGAGCAGTTCTTC
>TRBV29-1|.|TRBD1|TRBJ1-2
CSVGGQVDGYTF
TGCAGCGTCGGGGGACAGGTAGATGGCTACACCTTC
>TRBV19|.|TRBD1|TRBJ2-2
CASSPRQGGNTGELFF
TGTGCCAGTAGCCCAAGACAGGGGGGGAACACCGGGGAGCTGTTTTTT
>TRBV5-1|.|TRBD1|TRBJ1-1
CASSRGQGNTEAFF
TGCGCCAGCAGCCGGGGACAGGGAAACACTGAAGCTTTCTTT
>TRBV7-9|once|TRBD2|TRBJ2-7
CASSYSVGTTSYEQYF
TGTGCCAGCAGCTATTCGGTCGGGACTACCTCCTACGAGCAGTACTTC
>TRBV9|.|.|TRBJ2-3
CASSVSRGGLTDTQYF
TGTGCCAGCAGCGTTTCGAGGGGGGGCCTCACAGATACGCAGTATTTT
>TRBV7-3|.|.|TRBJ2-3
CASSLISTDTQYF
TGTGCCAGCAGCTTAATCTCCACAGATACGCAGTATTTT
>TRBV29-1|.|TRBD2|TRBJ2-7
CSGGGTTYEQYF
TGCAGCGGCGGGGGGACCACCTACGAGCAGTACTTC
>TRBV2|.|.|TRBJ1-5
CASNSGMGSNQPQHF
TGTGCCAGCAACTCAGGGATGGGGAGCAATCAGCCCCAGCATTTT
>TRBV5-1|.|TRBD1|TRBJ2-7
CASSRNGQGSKTYEQYF
TGCGCCAGCAGCCGCAACGGACAGGGCTCCAAGACCTACGAGCAGTACTTC
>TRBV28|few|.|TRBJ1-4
CASSLGGAQEKLFF
TGTGCCAGCAGTTTAGGAGGGGCGCAGGAAAAACTGTTTTTT
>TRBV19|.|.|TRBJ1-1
CASSIRVEGGNTEAFF
TGTGCCAGTAGTATTCGGGTGGAGGGAGGCAACACTGAAGCTTTCTTT
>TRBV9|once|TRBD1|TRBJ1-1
CASSVEDRVGTEAFF
TGTGCCAGCAGCGTAGAGGACAGGGTGGGCACTGAAGCTTTCTTT
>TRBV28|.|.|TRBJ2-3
CASGPSTDTQYF
TGTGCCAGCGGGCCTAGCACAGATACGCAGTATTTT
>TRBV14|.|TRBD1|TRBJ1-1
CASSTTSRQGAVNTEAFF
TGTGCCAGCAGCACAACATCCCGACAGGGGGCCGTGAACACTGAAGCTTTCTTT
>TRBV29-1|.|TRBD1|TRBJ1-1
CSVMTGLNTEAFF
TGCAGCGTGATGACAGGGCTGAACACTGAAGCTTTCTTT
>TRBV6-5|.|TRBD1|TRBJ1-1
CASSYLGGRDTEAFF
TGTGCCAGCAGTTACTTAGGGGGCAGGGACACTGAAGCTTTCTTT
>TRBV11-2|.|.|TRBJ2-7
CASSLVRTWSPHEQYF
TGTGCCAGCAGCTTAGTGAGGACATGGTCTCCTCACGAGCAGTACTTC
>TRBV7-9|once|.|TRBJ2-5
CASSLGQIQETQYF
TGTGCCAGCAGCTTAGGGCAGATACAAGAGACCCAGTACTTC
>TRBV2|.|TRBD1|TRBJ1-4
CASIPARQGNEKLFF
TGTGCCAGCATCCCTGCTCGACAGGGGAATGAAAAACTGTTTTTT
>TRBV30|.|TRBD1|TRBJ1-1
CAWSDLASGTGRRTEAFF
TGTGCCTGGAGCGACCTTGCCTCCGGGACAGGGAGACGAACTGAAGCTTTCTTT
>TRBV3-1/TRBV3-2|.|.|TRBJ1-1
CASSHLPRTVNTEAFF
TGTGCCAGCAGCCATTTACCTCGGACAGTAAACACTGAAGCTTTCTTT
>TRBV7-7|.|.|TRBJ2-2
CASSSYEDTGELFF
TGTGCTAGCAGCTCATACGAGGACACCGGGGAGCTGTTTTTT
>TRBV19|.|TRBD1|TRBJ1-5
CASTLGQADQPQHF
TGTGCCAGTACACTCGGACAGGCCGATCAGCCCCAGCATTTT
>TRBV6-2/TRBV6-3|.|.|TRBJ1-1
CASSYGAPETCTEAFF
TGTGCCAGCAGTTACGGGGCGCCGGAAACCTGCACTGAAGCTTTCTTT
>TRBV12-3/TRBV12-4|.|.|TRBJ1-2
CASSIGRTGGYTF
TGTGCCAGCAGTATCGGACGGACGGGGGGCTACACCTTC
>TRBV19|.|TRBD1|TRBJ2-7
CASSIRGQGVVEQYF
TGTGCCAGTAGTATACGAGGACAGGGGGTGGTCGAGCAGTACTTC
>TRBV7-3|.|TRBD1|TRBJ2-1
CASSLTGTAYNEQFF
TGTGCCAGCAGCCTGACCGGGACAGCCTACAATGAGCAGTTCTTC
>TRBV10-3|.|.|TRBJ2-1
CATSFSSGANNEQFF
TGTGCCACCTCCTTTAGCAGCGGAGCTAACAATGAGCAGTTCTTC
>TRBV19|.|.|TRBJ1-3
CASSTRTGGGNTIYF
TGTGCCAGTTCCACACGGACGGGAGGGGGAAACACCATATATTTT
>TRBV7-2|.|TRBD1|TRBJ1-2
CASSLILGTGGLPGYTF
TGTGCCAGCAGCTTAATTCTGGGGACAGGGGGTCTGCCGGGCTACACCTTC
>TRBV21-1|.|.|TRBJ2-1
CASSKFPRGGARQCPYNEQFF
TGTGCCAGCAGCAAATTCCCCCGGGGGGGGGCGCGTCAGTGTCCCTACAATGAGCAGTTCTTC
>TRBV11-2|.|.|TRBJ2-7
CASSSLVGSYEQYF
TGTGCCAGCAGCTCTCTCGTGGGGAGCTACGAGCAGTACTTC
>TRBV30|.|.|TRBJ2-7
CAWTGEYEQYF
TGTGCCTGGACAGGGGAGTACGAGCAGTACTTC
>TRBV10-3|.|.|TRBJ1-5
CAISGAANQPQHF
TGTGCCATCAGTGGGGCAGCTAATCAGCCCCAGCATTTT
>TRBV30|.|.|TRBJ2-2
CAWSRFFQGKYTGELFF
TGTGCCTGGAGTCGCTTCTTTCAGGGGAAGTACACCGGGGAGCTGTTTTTT
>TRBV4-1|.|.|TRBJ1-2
CASSQGSSSNYGYTF
TGCGCCAGCAGCCAAGGGAGCAGTTCTAACTATGGCTACACCTTC
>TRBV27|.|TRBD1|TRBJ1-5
CASSTTGTSQPQHF
TGTGCCAGCAGTACGACAGGGACGAGTCAGCCCCAGCATTTT
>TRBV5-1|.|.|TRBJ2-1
CASIPSGTNNEQFF
TGCGCCAGCATCCCGTCGGGGACAAACAATGAGCAGTTCTTC
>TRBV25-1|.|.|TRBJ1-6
CASSDPIVLSPLHF
TGTGCCAGCAGTGACCCCATAGTACTTTCACCCCTCCACTTT
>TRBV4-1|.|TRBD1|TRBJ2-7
CASSQGQGFSYEQYF
TGCGCCAGCAGCCAAGGACAGGGGTTCTCCTACGAGCAGTACTTC
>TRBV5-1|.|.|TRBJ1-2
CASSLGGLNNYGYTF
TGCGCCAGCAGCTTGGGGGGGCTAAATAACTATGGCTACACCTTC
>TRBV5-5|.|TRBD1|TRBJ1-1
CASSTGVNTEAFF
TGTGCCAGCAGCACAGGGGTGAACACTGAAGCTTTCTTT
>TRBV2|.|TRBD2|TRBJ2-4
CASSGARAGGGGNIQYF
TGTGCCAGCAGTGGAGCCCGGGCGGGGGGCGGTGGTAACATTCAGTACTTC
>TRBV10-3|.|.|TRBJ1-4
CAISSVPTNEKLFF
TGTGCCATCAGCAGCGTTCCAACTAATGAAAAACTGTTTTTT
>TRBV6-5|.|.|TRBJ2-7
CASTPNPGVMGEQYF
TGTGCCAGCACCCCTAATCCGGGGGTTATGGGCGAGCAGTACTTC
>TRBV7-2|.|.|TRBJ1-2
CASSNPGEWGYGYTF
TGTGCCAGCAGCAACCCGGGGGAGTGGGGCTATGGCTACACCTTC
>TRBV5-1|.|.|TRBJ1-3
CASHGGLNTIYF
TGCGCCAGTCACGGCGGCCTAAACACCATATATTTT
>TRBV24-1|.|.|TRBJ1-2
CATSDPRGANYGYTF
TGTGCCACCAGTGACCCAAGAGGCGCTAACTATGGCTACACCTTC
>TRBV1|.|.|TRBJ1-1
CTSSKGEENTEAFF
TGCACCAGCAGCAAGGGGGAAGAGAACACTGAAGCTTTCTTT
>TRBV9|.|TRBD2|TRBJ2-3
CASSVRGTSGGPLGDTQYF
TGTGCCAGCAGCGTGAGGGGGACTAGCGGGGGCCCTCTGGGAGATACGCAGTATTTT
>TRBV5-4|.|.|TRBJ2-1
CASSPDGWRGNEQFF
TGTGCCAGCAGCCCGGATGGGTGGCGGGGCAATGAGCAGTTCTTC
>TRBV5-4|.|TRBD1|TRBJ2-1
CASSSDRNNEQFF
TGTGCCAGCAGCTCGGACAGGAACAATGAGCAGTTCTTC
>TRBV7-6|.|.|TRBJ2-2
CASSSGQTWNTGELFF
TGTGCCAGCAGCTCGGGACAAACTTGGAACACCGGGGAGCTGTTTTTT
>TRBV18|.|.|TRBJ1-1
CASSPRQVDTEAFF
TGTGCCAGCTCACCCCGACAGGTTGACACTGAAGCTTTCTTT
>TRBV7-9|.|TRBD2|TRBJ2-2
CASRLAGGRAGELFF
TGTGCCAGCAGACTAGCGGGGGGAAGGGCCGGGGAGCTGTTTTTT
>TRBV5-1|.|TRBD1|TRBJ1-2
CASSLGQGRIYGYTF
TGCGCCAGCAGCTTGGGACAGGGCAGGATCTATGGCTACACCTTC
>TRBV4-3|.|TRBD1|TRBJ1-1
CASRRTGGTEAFF
TGCGCCAGCAGGCGGACAGGGGGCACTGAAGCTTTCTTT